This T cell receptor beta chain was recovered during a study of beta chain features in type 1 diabetes. Background on the study: Comparable age, gender and cell yields were observed in patients relative to healthy donors. Study-wide points: In every one of the four CD4+ subsets, TCRB CDR3s were moderately but significantly shorter in Type 1 diabetes patients. Highly expressing activated T cells could be over-counted with a cDNA template.

Concerning this clone: The antigen remains unidentified.

V lost 5 bases and J lost 9; bases outside the gene matches: 15. Germline V CDR1 and CDR2: SNHLY, FYNNEI. This CDR3 has 18 residues. Expressed TCRB transcripts were sequenced, since all the RNA that had been isolated was reverse transcribed. Naive, central memory and regulatory T cell samples came to a mean of about 3.9 million reads. Measured with immunoSEQ multiplex PCR; TCRdb has only the in-frame clones, and not every one. The sample lists more than 150,000 clones; 7.5% to 9.5% were seen once. This TCR derives from a woman younger than 35 in good health. V and J are TRBV2 and TRBJ1-6; 11 nucleotides line up with TRBD1. The sample consisted of central memory CD4+ T cells from blood. The CDR3 nucleotides are TGTGCCAGCAGTCGAGGACAGGGGGCGTCTCGACGGATTTCACCCCTCCACTTT. This translates into CASSRGQGASRRISPLHF.